This T cell receptor (beta chain) came from a study of blood T cell repertoires in COVID-19. Study context: COVID-19 samples from acute and convalescent phases originated in the United States, Italy and Spain. The analysed material was cDNA or gDNA that came from T cells, B-cell-depleted T cells, or PBMCs.

As handled by the study authors: Reference gene primer amplification gave estimated nucleated cell counts. TCRdb keeps only in-frame clones here, not all; method: immunoSEQ multiplex PCR. The V and J calls and clone size come from that table; D and trimming were worked out from the DNA. Of approximately 100,000 clones in the sample, around 85% were seen once. Germline V gives CDR1 SNHLY, CDR2 FYNNEI. There are 13 residues in the CDR3. V lost 7 bases and J lost 4, with 13 bases in between. The receptor's source is a man in his 70s with active or convalescent COVID-19. Sequencing used peripheral blood. This sequence joins TRBV2 and TRBJ1-2, with D hard to call. The CDR3 DNA reads TGTGCCAGCAACCAACTGGTTGGCTATGGCTACACCTTC. It codes for CASNQLVGYGYTF.